This TCR beta chain was identified during a study of cytomegalovirus exposure and HLA in healthy donors. Study in general: The study placed less than 90% of its 398 genotyped donors in the Caucasian-associated ancestry cluster.

As concerns this clone: Its target is unknown.

60 Vbeta and 13 Jbeta primers were used in PCR. TCRdb's copy holds only in-frame clones and misses some; the assay was immunoSEQ multiplex PCR. The table includes 140,000 to 150,000 clones, approximately 79% detected once. Notes on the study in general: CMV serostatus alone was available as immune exposure information.

Germline CDR1 SSHAT, CDR2 FNYEAQ (reference sequence). The CDR3 extends over 19 amino acids. The ends lost 1 base at V and 2 bases at J; junction bases unmatched: 8. The sample consisted of PBMCs. This TCR was sampled from a woman aged 40 to 55 in good health and CMV-seropositive. V is TRBV7-7 and J is TRBJ2-3, with 14 bases lining up with TRBD2. In nucleotides, the CDR3 is TGTGCCAGCAGCTTAGGGCGGACTAGCGGGGGGCATGCCACAGATACGCAGTATTTT. It encodes CASSLGRTSGGHATDTQYF.